The T cell receptor (beta chain) described here comes from a study of blood T cell repertoires in COVID-19. Overall study: Some COVID-19 samples were acute and others convalescent; all came from the United States, Italy and Spain. PBMCs, B-cell-depleted T cells, or T cells provided the cDNA or gDNA that made up the material.

The CDR3 runs 12 residues. The J segment lost 11 bases and the V segment lost 5 bases, leaving 7 bases of the junction unmatched. As originally analysed: Nucleated cell counts were estimated from reference gene primer amplification. Sequencing was performed with immunoSEQ multiplex PCR; in TCRdb, only in-frame clones are kept and a portion is missing. The D gene and trimming were derived from the DNA, and the V and J assignments and clone size from that table. The table lists 200,000 to 300,000 clones, roughly four fifths of them singletons. The origin of this receptor is a woman in her sixties or seventies with acute or convalescent COVID-19. The sample consisted of peripheral blood. The chain has TRBV12-3 or TRBV12-4 and TRBJ1-1; 8 positions match TRBD1. This chain's CDR3 is CASSTLRGPAFF. The CDR3 coding sequence is TGTGCCAGCAGTACCCTCAGGGGGCCTGCTTTCTTT.